The present T cell receptor (beta chain) was sequenced within a study of blood T cell repertoires in COVID-19. Assay used: immunoSEQ multiplex PCR; TCRdb lists only in-frame clones, some missing. The sample has 10,000 to 15,000 clones, around 83% seen once. The TCR comes from a man aged 35-49 years with active or convalescent COVID-19. The sequencing input was peripheral blood.

CDR3 sequence: CAWTSGGRETQYF. DNA of the CDR3: TGTGCCTGGACTAGCGGGGGCCGAGAGACCCAGTACTTC. The gene calls are TRBV30 and TRBJ2-5; 10 nucleotides align to TRBD2. V trimming: 4 bases; J trimming: 4 bases; junction bases outside the gene matches: 3. The V gene's germline CDR1 is GTSNPN and CDR2 SVGIG (reference sequence). The CDR3 consists of 13 residues.